This TCR beta chain comes out of a study of T-cell reconstitution after alpha-beta-depleted transplantation in children. Germline assignment: CDR1 ENHRY and CDR2 SYGVKD. This CDR3 is built from 14 residues. Note on this clonotype: The antigen is not known.

Study-wide findings and caveats: Expanded graft clones numbering several hundred reportedly gave rise to alpha-beta T cells about two months after transplant. Newly produced T cells mostly provided counts and TCRbeta diversity after one year, as hyperexpanded clones declined.

Preparation of the TCRbeta library used unique molecular identifiers. MiXCR, applied by TCRdb to the PCR reads, yields one record per CDR3 protein. The repertoire holds 70,000 to 95,000 distinct CDR3 sequences, with approximately 18% as singletons. V gene TRBV10-3 combines with J gene TRBJ2-1, with 13 nucleotides matching TRBD2. Here the sequenced sample was PBMCs, mostly from graft donor cells, taken 360 days after TCRalphabeta/CD19-depleted stem cell transplant. The TCR comes from a male patient between 2 and 15 years old who had a stem cell transplant for acute lymphoblastic leukemia, so the T cells may come from the graft donor. CDR3 sequence: CVSHGLAGENEQFF. The DNA of the CDR3 is TGTGTCAGCCACGGACTAGCGGGAGAGAATGAGCAGTTCTTC.